The present TCR beta chain was sequenced within a study of shared clonotypes between healthy human individuals. Assay used: immunoSEQ multiplex PCR; TCRdb lists only in-frame clones, some missing. The sample gives around 700,000 clones, more than 70% of which show up once; around 2% is in the top ten. V gave up 0 bases and J gave up 1 base; unmatched junction bases: 4. The CDR3 totals 16 residues. Germline V CDR1 and CDR2: SGHRS, YFSETQ. Sequencing used memory CD4+ T cells sorted from blood. Subset specified: CD45RA-negative fraction. This TCR was recovered from a woman aged 25 to 39 in good health. The chain is built from TRBV5-1 and TRBJ2-3; 8 bases map to TRBD2. The CDR3, as DNA: TGCGCCAGCAGCTTGGTTGTTAGCGGGGGCACAGATACGCAGTATTTT. Translated: CASSLVVSGGTDTQYF.